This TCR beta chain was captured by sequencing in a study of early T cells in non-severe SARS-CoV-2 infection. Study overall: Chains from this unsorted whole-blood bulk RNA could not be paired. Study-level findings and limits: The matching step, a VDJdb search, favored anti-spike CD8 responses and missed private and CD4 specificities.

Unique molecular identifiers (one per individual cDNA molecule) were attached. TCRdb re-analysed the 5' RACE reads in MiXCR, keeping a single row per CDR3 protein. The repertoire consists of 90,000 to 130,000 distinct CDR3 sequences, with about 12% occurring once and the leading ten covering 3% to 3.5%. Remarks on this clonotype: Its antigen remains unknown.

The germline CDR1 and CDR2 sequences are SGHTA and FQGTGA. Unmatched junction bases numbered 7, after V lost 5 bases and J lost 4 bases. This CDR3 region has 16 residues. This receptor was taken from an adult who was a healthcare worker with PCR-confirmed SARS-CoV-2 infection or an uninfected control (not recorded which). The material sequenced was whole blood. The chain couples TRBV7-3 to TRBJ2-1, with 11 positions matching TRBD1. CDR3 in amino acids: CASSGPGTGGYNEQFF. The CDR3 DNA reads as TGTGCCAGCAGCGGACCCGGGACAGGGGGTTACAATGAGCAGTTCTTC.